The rows below give T cell receptor beta chains drawn from one sample of a study of cytomegalovirus exposure and HLA in healthy donors. Repertoires were generated with immunoSEQ multiplex PCR, while TCRdb's copy carries only in-frame clones and drops some. The sample has more than 95,000 clones, over 60% seen once. Sequenced: PBMCs. These receptors came from a man in his fifties in good health and CMV-seronegative. The CDR3 runs from the conserved cysteine through the conserved F or W. D genes are given only for firm matches. The size of a clone is reported for some rows only, either as once, few or many, or as a class for expanded clones.

size	J	V	D	DNA	CDR3
.	TRBJ1-6	TRBV7-3	.	TGTGCCAGCAGCTTAGAGAGGGCAGCACCCCTCCACTTT	CASSLERAAPLHF
.	TRBJ2-5	TRBV4-2	TRBD1	TGTGCCAGCAGCCAAGCCCTAGGGGGCGGGGAGACCCAGTACTTC	CASSQALGGGETQYF
.	TRBJ2-3	TRBV5-1	TRBD1	TGCGCCAGCAGCGGACGACAGGGGGCTGAAGCTACAGATACGCAGTATTTT	CASSGRQGAEATDTQYF
.	TRBJ2-7	TRBV25-1	TRBD1	TGTGCCAGCGGAGAAAGGGGGCCTGCCTACGAGCAGTACTTC	CASGERGPAYEQYF
.	TRBJ2-3	TRBV4-2	TRBD2	TGTGCCAGCAGCCAAGGACTAGCGGGGGGGCCAGATACGCAGTATTTT	CASSQGLAGGPDTQYF
once	TRBJ1-6	TRBV5-4	.	TGTGCCAGCAGCTTAGGTGTTCCAGGCCTCCTCCACTTT	CASSLGVPGLLHF
.	TRBJ2-3	TRBV7-2	TRBD1	TGTGCCAGCAGCACCCGGACAGGGGGCGCTTCGGCGGGTACGCAGTATTTT	CASSTRTGGASAGTQYF
.	TRBJ2-1	TRBV6-1	TRBD2	TGTGCCAGCAGTGAAGAACTAGCGGGGGGTGAGCAGTTCTTC	CASSEELAGGEQFF
.	TRBJ2-7	TRBV10-3	TRBD1	TGTGCCATCAGCCCGGGACAGAAGTCCTACGAGCAGTACTTC	CAISPGQKSYEQYF
few	TRBJ2-5	TRBV4-1	.	TGCGCCAGCAGCCGCCTTCTAGCGAGCCAAGAGACCCAGTACTTC	CASSRLLASQETQYF
.	TRBJ2-1	TRBV2	.	TGTGCCAGCAGTGAAACGGGGGTCGGTATTCGGTTCTTC	CASSETGVGIRFF
.	TRBJ1-2	TRBV6-6	.	TGTGCCAGCAGTTACGGACAAGCGAGCTATGGCTACACCTTC	CASSYGQASYGYTF
.	TRBJ2-1	TRBV30	.	TGTGCCTGGAGCCCCGATGCGGGGCTTCGCAATGAGCAGTTCTTC	CAWSPDAGLRNEQFF
.	TRBJ2-3	TRBV7-2	.	TGTGCCAGCAGCTTAGTCGGGGATACGCAGTATTTT	CASSLVGDTQYF
.	TRBJ2-1	TRBV11-3	.	TGTGCCAGCAGCCCCGGGACACTTTACAATGAGCAGTTCTTC	CASSPGTLYNEQFF
.	TRBJ1-1	TRBV7-9	.	TGTTCCAGCAGCGTAGATCAGACTGAAGCTTTCTTT	CSSSVDQTEAFF
.	TRBJ1-4	TRBV5-6	.	TGTGCCAGCAGTCGCATCAGTATTCCTAATGAAAAACTGTTTTTT	CASSRISIPNEKLFF
.	TRBJ2-7	TRBV2	.	TGTGCCAGCAGCTCCATCCTAGGCTCCTACGAGCAGTACTTC	CASSSILGSYEQYF
.	TRBJ1-5	TRBV5-1	.	TGCGCCAGCAGCTTGTATGGGGGCCAGCAGCCCCAGCATTTT	CASSLYGGQQPQHF
.	TRBJ2-7	TRBV7-2	.	TGTGCCAGCAGCTTAAGACTGAACTCCTACGAGCAGTACTTC	CASSLRLNSYEQYF
.	TRBJ1-1	TRBV5-6	.	TGTGCCAGCAGCTTTTGGGCCCTAATACGCACTGAAGCTTTCTTT	CASSFWALIRTEAFF
few	TRBJ1-2	TRBV10-3	TRBD1	TGTGCCATCAGTGATTACGGGACAGGGCACTTAATGGGCTACACCTTC	CAISDYGTGHLMGYTF
.	TRBJ1-3	TRBV19	.	TGTGCCAGTAGTCCCCGCCAGGCTCCTGGAAACACCATATATTTT	CASSPRQAPGNTIYF
.	TRBJ2-2	TRBV9	.	TGTGCCAGCAGCGTAGGACCGGACAGCCCGAACACCGGGGAGCTGTTTTTT	CASSVGPDSPNTGELFF
.	TRBJ1-1	TRBV2	.	TGTGCCAGCAGTGAGATGGACATAAAGAACACTGAAGCTTTCTTT	CASSEMDIKNTEAFF
.	TRBJ2-5	TRBV25-1	TRBD2	TGTGCCAGCAGTGACGGACGGGGGGGCCCAGCGGAGCAGTACTTC	CASSDGRGGPAEQYF
.	TRBJ1-4	TRBV5-5	.	TGTGCCAGCAGCTCCACAGGGAATGAAAAACTGTTTTTT	CASSSTGNEKLFF
.	TRBJ2-1	TRBV5-4	TRBD1	TGTGCCAGCAGCCCCCGGACAGGGTACAATGAGCAGTTCTTC	CASSPRTGYNEQFF
once	TRBJ1-1	TRBV19	TRBD1	TGTGCCAGCCGGTTACAGGGGGCGATTACTGAAGCTTTCTTT	CASRLQGAITEAFF
.	TRBJ2-3	TRBV15	.	TGTGCCACCAGCGGTGGGGCGGGGGCCCGCACAGATACGCAGTATTTT	CATSGGAGARTDTQYF
few	TRBJ1-2	TRBV4-2	.	TGTGCCAGCAGCCACCCAGGGGCCACTGTCAACTATGGCTACACCTTC	CASSHPGATVNYGYTF
.	TRBJ2-1	TRBV15	TRBD1	TGTGCCACCAGCGTCGGGACAGGCCTCTACAATGAGCAGTTCTTC	CATSVGTGLYNEQFF
.	TRBJ2-3	TRBV27	.	TGTGCCAGCAGTATCACATCCGGGACAGATACGCAGTATTTT	CASSITSGTDTQYF
.	TRBJ2-1	TRBV15	.	TGTGCCACCAGCAGAGGGGACGGGGGGCCATACGGTGAGCAGTTCTTC	CATSRGDGGPYGEQFF
few	TRBJ1-2	TRBV5-1	.	TGCGCCAGCAGCTCGAACGTAACGGGAGATGGCTACACCTTC	CASSSNVTGDGYTF
.	TRBJ1-6	TRBV2	TRBD1	TGTGCCAGCACACGCTCCGGGACAGGGTATTCACCCCTCCACTTT	CASTRSGTGYSPLHF
.	TRBJ1-3	TRBV6-5	.	TGTGCCAGCAGTTACCACGGGACTGCCGGAAACACCATATATTTT	CASSYHGTAGNTIYF
.	TRBJ2-5	TRBV18	.	TGTGCCAGCTCACCCTCTAGGGAGACCCAGTACTTC	CASSPSRETQYF
once	TRBJ1-3	TRBV19	TRBD1	TGTGCCAGTGGAGACAGGGCCCTTAACACCATATATTTT	CASGDRALNTIYF
.	TRBJ1-2	TRBV13	.	TGTGCCAGCAGCCCCCCATTACGGGTGGGTGGCTACACCTTC	CASSPPLRVGGYTF
.	TRBJ1-1	TRBV7-9	TRBD1	TGTTCCAGCAGCGGCCCACAGGGGGCTGAAGCTTTCTTT	CSSSGPQGAEAFF
.	TRBJ1-5	TRBV4-1	TRBD1	TGCGCCAGCAGCCAAGGCGCGGGACAGGGGGTCGGCAATCAGCCCCAGCATTTT	CASSQGAGQGVGNQPQHF
.	TRBJ2-7	TRBV6-1	TRBD1	TGTGCCAGCGTCCCGAGACAGGGTGCGTCCTACGAGCAGTACTTC	CASVPRQGASYEQYF
.	TRBJ1-1	TRBV2	.	TGTGCCAGCAGTGCCCGGGTCTTTAACACTGAAGCTTTCTTT	CASSARVFNTEAFF
.	TRBJ1-1	TRBV11-1	.	TGTGCCAGCAGCTTAGGGCCGTCAGAAATGAACACTGAAGCTTTCTTT	CASSLGPSEMNTEAFF
.	TRBJ2-1	TRBV15	TRBD2	TGTGCCACCAGCCGGGAGGGGGTAAGATACAATGAGCAGTTCTTC	CATSREGVRYNEQFF
.	TRBJ1-4	TRBV5-4	.	TGTGCCAGCAGCTCACCCCGGGACGAGGGCGGGGGAAAACTGTTTTTT	CASSSPRDEGGGKLFF
.	TRBJ2-3	TRBV6-4	.	TGTGCCAGCAGTGACTTGGAGGGGGCGGATACGCAGTATTTT	CASSDLEGADTQYF
.	TRBJ1-5	TRBV7-2	TRBD1	TGTGCCAGCAGCTTAGCGGGGACAGGGGTTAAGGGTCAGCCCCAGCATTTT	CASSLAGTGVKGQPQHF
.	TRBJ2-3	TRBV10-3	TRBD2	TGTGCCATCAAGGAGGAGAGCGGGGGGGAAGATACGCAGTATTTT	CAIKEESGGEDTQYF
.	TRBJ1-1	TRBV10-1	TRBD1	TGCGCCAGCAGCTCACCCGGGACAGGAAACACTGAAGCTTTCTTT	CASSSPGTGNTEAFF
.	TRBJ1-1	TRBV2	.	TGTGCCAGCACCCCTAGAGGGGCGGGGGCCACTGAAGCTTTCTTT	CASTPRGAGATEAFF
.	TRBJ2-1	TRBV4-2	TRBD2	TGTGCCAGCAGCCAATCGGCTAGCGGGGTTCGGTTCTTC	CASSQSASGVRFF
few	TRBJ1-4	TRBV19	TRBD1	TGTGCCAGTAGTTACCCTCCGCCGGACAGGGAATATGAAAAACTGTTTTTT	CASSYPPPDREYEKLFF
.	TRBJ2-3	TRBV9	TRBD2	TGTGCCAGCAGCGCAGTCGGCGGGGGGGCGCAGTATTTT	CASSAVGGGAQYF